One and the same sample provided the 25 T cell receptor beta chains below, sequenced in a study of T cell responses to AZD1222 COVID-19 vaccine (dated by TCRdb to the early 2020s). The receptor library was made with the immunoSEQ multiplex PCR assay. The source is immuneACCESS, and TCRdb retained only in-frame sequences with V and J called. Part of the clones is not carried over; for the studies checked, unresolved V genes explain less than half of this, and the remainder is unexplained. Present in this sample are over 85,000 clones, about 90% of which were seen just once. The top ten hold roughly 15% of the sample. Taken with the paper, the label for time point translates to: about 28 days (+/-7) after the second vaccine dose. The specimen comprised peripheral blood, sampled 28 days after the second AZD1222 dose. These receptors were obtained from an adult who received the AZD1222 COVID-19 vaccine.

V is TRBV19 and J is TRBJ2-2; 14 bases map to TRBD2. The CDR3 covers 16 residues. V lost 3 bases, J lost 9 bases, and 6 bases stayed unmatched. Per the germline V gene, CDR1 is LNHDA and CDR2 is SQIVND (reference sequence). The chain's CDR3 is CASSIGLAGGFRELFF. The CDR3 DNA follows: TGTGCCAGTAGTATTGGACTAGCGGGAGGATTCCGGGAGCTGTTTTTT.

V is TRBV6-5 and J is TRBJ1-5; no clear D gene. The germline gives CDR1 MNHEY, CDR2 SVGAGI. The CDR3 extends over 14 amino acids. V shed 8 bases and J shed 4 bases, with 15 bases lying between them. The CDR3 loop is CASSPTRINQPQHF. CDR3 in DNA: TGTGCCAGCTCCCCGACCCGGATTAATCAGCCCCAGCATTTT.

The chain couples TRBV5-5 to TRBJ1-6; D is unresolved. V lost 0 bases, J lost 6 bases, and 13 bases lay in between. CDR1 is SGHKS, CDR2 YYEKEE, per germline (reference sequence). CDR3 size: 16 residues. The CDR3 sequence is CASSLGGVTLNSPLHF. In DNA, the CDR3 is TGTGCCAGCAGCTTGGGCGGGGTTACACTTAATTCACCCCTCCACTTT.

This clone was observed a handful of times. V and J are TRBV19 and TRBJ1-3, with D perhaps TRBD1 (5 bases). The CDR3 is made up of 16 amino acids. Germline CDR1 reads LNHDA; CDR2 reads SQIVND (reference sequence). Trimming stripped 5 bases from V and 6 bases from J, with 20 bases between. The CDR3 reads CASSSPHRLGVNTIYF. The DNA for the CDR3 is TGTGCCAGTAGTTCCCCCCACAGGCTTGGGGTAAACACCATATATTTT.

The chain couples TRBV2 to TRBJ2-7; 9 positions match TRBD1. J gave up 3 bases and V 7 bases, and 7 bases lay outside the gene matches. This CDR3 region has 14 residues. CDR1 and CDR2 (germline): SNHLY, FYNNEI. CDR3 sequence (DNA): TGTGCCAGCATCATCGGGACAGGGAGCTACGAGCAGTACTTC. This codes for CASIIGTGSYEQYF.

This clone showed up just once. J is TRBJ1-5 and V is TRBV27, with unresolved D. The CDR3 has 15 amino acids. Trimming pared 2 bases from V and 8 bases from J, leaving 16 bases between. In germline, CDR1 is MNHEY, CDR2 SMNVEV (reference sequence). The CDR3 protein is CASSLNPPVLKPQHF. CDR3 DNA: TGTGCCAGCAGTTTAAATCCTCCCGTCCTGAAGCCCCAGCATTTT.

The rearrangement joins TRBV5-1 to TRBJ2-2, with D uncertain. In germline, CDR1 is SGHRS, CDR2 YFSETQ. The CDR3 covers 12 residues. V was trimmed by 4 bases and J by 5 bases, leaving 6 bases between them. The CDR3 DNA reads as TGCGCCAGCAGCCCGAGGACCGGGGAGCTGTTTTTT. Protein product: CASSPRTGELFF.

The rearrangement links TRBV5-8 to TRBJ2-1, with no clear D. Germline V gives CDR1 SGHTS, CDR2 YDEGEE. Trimming shortened V by 0 bases and J by 3 bases, and 10 bases separated the two germline ends. CDR3 size: 15 residues. DNA for the CDR3: TGTGCCAGCAGCTTGGTTGGGAACGACTACAATGAGCAGTTCTTC. This sequence encodes CASSLVGNDYNEQFF.

The J gene is TRBJ2-1, the V gene TRBV7-2; D remains ambiguous. This CDR3 region has 15 residues. V dropped 2 bases and J dropped 0 bases, with 8 bases sitting between them. CDR1 is SGHTA, CDR2 FQGNSA, per germline. CDR3 sequence (DNA): TGTGCCAGCAGCTTATACTTGAGCTCCTACAATGAGCAGTTCTTC. This encodes CASSLYLSSYNEQFF.

The chain joins TRBV6-2 or TRBV6-3 to TRBJ2-3; 12 bases are shared with TRBD2. The CDR3 extends over 18 amino acids. CDR1 is MNHEY, CDR2 SVGEGT, per germline. J lost 2 bases, V lost 0 bases, and 6 bases had no gene match. The CDR3 loop is CASSYSIPSGRVTDTQYF. Written as DNA, the CDR3 is TGTGCCAGCAGTTACTCGATTCCTAGCGGGAGGGTCACAGATACGCAGTATTTT.

The chain links TRBV7-9 to TRBJ1-4, with no clear D. From germline, CDR1 is SEHNR and CDR2 FQNEAQ (reference sequence). The CDR3 runs 14 residues. V lost 5 bases to trimming and J lost 6 bases, with 13 bases between them. The CDR3 reads CASSPGPVDEKLFF. DNA of the CDR3: TGTGCCAGCAGCCCCGGACCAGTCGATGAAAAACTGTTTTTT.

The chain uses TRBV4-2 and TRBJ2-7; D gene ambiguous. Germline assignment: CDR1 LGHNA and CDR2 YNFKEQ. The ends were cut back, 0 bases at V and 0 bases at J, with 9 bases in the middle. This CDR3 is built from 15 residues. The CDR3 reads CASSQDKGLSYEQYF. CDR3 in DNA: TGTGCCAGCAGCCAAGATAAGGGCCTCTCCTACGAGCAGTACTTC.

This sequence joins TRBV27 and TRBJ2-3; 8 positions match TRBD2. J gave up 4 bases and V 6 bases, and 9 bases lay outside the gene matches. The V gene's germline CDR1 is MNHEY and CDR2 SMNVEV (reference sequence). This CDR3 has 15 residues. The CDR3 region is CASRRTRGGPDTQYF. The CDR3 DNA sequence: TGTGCCAGCAGGCGGACTCGGGGGGGGCCAGATACGCAGTATTTT.

The table lists this clone with a count of one. The gene calls are TRBV28 and TRBJ2-1; 8 bases are shared with TRBD2. This CDR3 is 16 amino acids long. The junction had 10 bases not matched to a gene; V was cut back by 5 bases and J by 4 bases. Germline V gives CDR1 MDHEN, CDR2 SYDVKM. This chain's CDR3 is CASSGRAAGAYNEQFF. The CDR3 nucleotides are TGTGCCAGCAGTGGGAGGGCAGCGGGAGCTTACAATGAGCAGTTCTTC.

This clone occurred once. The chain links TRBV3-1 (or the pseudogene TRBV3-2) to TRBJ1-6, with D tentatively TRBD1 (5 bases). Between the trimmed V and J ends, which lost 0 bases and 5 bases, there was a span of 17 bases. This CDR3 has 18 residues. Germline CDR1 is LGHDT and CDR2 is YNNKEL (reference sequence). This CDR3 reads CASSQDRPGWKNNSPLHF. DNA of the CDR3: TGTGCCAGCAGCCAAGATAGGCCAGGGTGGAAGAATAATTCACCCCTCCACTTT.

The chain links TRBV19 to TRBJ1-2; the D is unclear. V lost 2 bases, J lost 0 bases, and 4 bases lay in between. The CDR3 has 13 residues. In germline, CDR1 is LNHDA, CDR2 SQIVND (reference sequence). The CDR3 protein is CASSILTNYGYTF. CDR3 nucleotides: TGTGCCAGTAGTATATTAACTAACTATGGCTACACCTTC.

The chain carries TRBV29-1 and TRBJ1-3; D gene ambiguous. Between the trimmed V and J ends, which lost 6 bases and 4 bases, there was a span of 16 bases. Germline assignment: CDR1 SQVTM and CDR2 ANQGSEA. This CDR3 comprises 14 residues. The CDR3 here is CSVANTGYGNTIYF. The CDR3 DNA sequence: TGCAGCGTCGCCAACACGGGATACGGAAACACCATATATTTT.

The V call is TRBV6-6, the J call TRBJ2-5; TRBD2 matches 9 bases. From germline, CDR1 is MNHNY and CDR2 SVGAGI (reference sequence). The V segment lost 0 bases and the J segment 3 bases; nucleotides outside the gene matches: 2. The CDR3 totals 15 residues. The CDR3: CASSYSASGEETQYF. CDR3 DNA sequence: TGTGCCAGCAGTTACTCAGCTAGCGGGGAAGAGACCCAGTACTTC.

A few counts support this clone. J is TRBJ1-5 and V is TRBV19; no definite D call. Germline V gene sequence: CDR1 LNHDA, CDR2 SQIVND (reference sequence). Trimming removed 4 bases from V and 8 bases from J, with 18 bases in between. The CDR3 runs to 15 residues. CDR3 bases: TGTGCCAGTAGTAAAACCTTTTCGGGAATGGAGCCCCAGCATTTT. It yields the protein CASSKTFSGMEPQHF.

This clone was observed a few times. The V and J genes are TRBV28 and TRBJ2-2; D gene uncertain. This CDR3 has 16 residues. Germline V gene data show CDR1 as MDHEN and CDR2 as SYDVKM. V was cut by 3 bases and J by 7 bases, with 18 bases left in between. DNA of the CDR3: TGTGCCAGCAGTTTCCCGTTAGGTTACCTAGGCGGGGAGCTGTTTTTT. Translating gives CASSFPLGYLGGELFF.

The chain links TRBV18 to TRBJ1-1, with unresolved D. The V gene lost 3 bases and the J gene lost 8 bases, with 13 bases spanning the gap. From germline, CDR1 is KGHSH and CDR2 LQKENI. CDR3 size: 13 residues. The CDR3 DNA reads as TGTGCCAGCTCACCGTTTCCTGATATGGAAGCTTTCTTT. It is translated as CASSPFPDMEAFF.

The gene calls are TRBV10-3 and TRBJ2-1; D is undetermined. This CDR3 has 17 residues. The ends were cut back, 0 bases at V and 3 bases at J, with 15 bases in the middle. Germline V gene sequence: CDR1 ENHRY, CDR2 SYGVKD. The CDR3 here is CAISESFLGGIYNEQFF. The CDR3 DNA reads as TGTGCCATCAGTGAGTCATTCCTAGGTGGGATCTACAATGAGCAGTTCTTC.

Here the CDR3 reads CASSFMGNYGYTF. The CDR3 region has the DNA TGTGCCAGCAGCTTTATGGGTAACTATGGCTACACCTTC. The chain joins TRBV13 to TRBJ1-2; D remains ambiguous. The CDR3 has 13 residues. Germline CDR1 PRHDT, CDR2 FYEKMQ (reference sequence). Trimming pared 3 bases from V and 1 base from J, leaving 6 bases between. The entire variable domain, with the rest obtained from reference TRBV13 and TRBJ1-2, is as follows: AAGVIQSPRHLIKEKRETATLKCYPIPRHDTVYWYQQGPGQDPQFLISFYEKMQSDKGSIPDRFSAQQFSDYHSELNMSSLELGDSALYFCASSFMGNYGYTFGSGTRLTVV.

This chain connects TRBV15 to TRBJ1-4; D is unclear. V lost 2 bases and J lost 5, with 12 bases in between. This CDR3 is 15 amino acids long. CDR1 is LNHNV and CDR2 is YYDKDF in the germline V gene (reference sequence). CDR3 sequence reads: CATSRTKMENEKLFF. CDR3 in DNA: TGTGCCACCAGCAGAACTAAGATGGAAAATGAAAAACTGTTTTTT. Complete variable domain (other parts from reference TRBV15 and TRBJ1-4): DAMVIQNPRYQVTQFGKPVTLSCSQTLNHNVMYWYQQKSSQAPKLLFHYYDKDFNNEADTPDNFQSRRPNTSFCFLDIRSPGLGDTAMYLCATSRTKMENEKLFFGSGTQLSVL.

The chain combines TRBV3-1 (or the pseudogene TRBV3-2) with TRBJ2-2, with D unresolved. The CDR3 runs 14 residues. CDR1 and CDR2 (germline): LGHDT, YNNKEL (reference sequence). Trimming took 3 bases from V and 4 from J, leaving 9 bases between them. Here the CDR3 DNA reads TGTGCCAGCAGCCAGGGAAGGATCACCGGGGAGCTGTTTTTT. This translates into CASSQGRITGELFF.